Listed below are T cell receptor beta chains from one sample, sequenced in a study of blood T cells in healthy people across ages. TCRdb processed the 5' RACE reads anew with MiXCR; each CDR3 protein has one entry. The top ten hold around 10% of the sample, which has around 1.5 million distinct CDR3 sequences, about 35% seen once. Sample: blood. The receptors here all came from a woman aged 25 to 39 in good health. Both conserved end residues are part of each CDR3. A D gene is named only where the DNA matches it firmly. Size is omitted from some rows. Given values are once, few, many or a class for expanded clones.

V	D	J	size	DNA	CDR3
TRBV6-1	-	TRBJ2-1	-	TGTGCCAGCAGTGAGGCTAGCGAGAGTTCGTTAGGTGAGCAGTTCTTC	CASSEASESSLGEQFF
TRBV27	TRBD1	TRBJ2-6	few	TGTGCCAGCAGTTCCCCGGGACAGCTCTCTGGGGCCAACGTCCTGACTTTC	CASSSPGQLSGANVLTF
TRBV5-4	TRBD1	TRBJ1-6	-	TGTGCCAGCGTATCCTATCAGGGGGGAGTGGAGTCCCTCCACTTT	CASVSYQGGVESLHF
TRBV2	-	TRBJ2-5	-	TGTGCCAGCAGTGTAGGGCAGGGGGGTCAGTACTTC	CASSVGQGGQYF
TRBV3-1	TRBD2	TRBJ2-1	few	TGTGCCAGCAGCCAGGGACTAGCGGGCTTTGGAAGAGAGCAGTTCTTC	CASSQGLAGFGREQFF
TRBV6-6	-	TRBJ2-1	-	TGTGCCAGCAGTTACGCTGGGTCCCCCAATGAGCAGTTCTTC	CASSYAGSPNEQFF
TRBV4-1	TRBD1	TRBJ2-3	-	TGCGCCAGCAGCCAAGCTTACAGGGGGTCAGATACGCAGTATTTT	CASSQAYRGSDTQYF
TRBV5-1	-	TRBJ2-7	-	TGCGCCAGCAGTGTCCTGGAGTACTCCTACGAGCAGTACTTC	CASSVLEYSYEQYF
TRBV18	-	TRBJ1-5	-	TGTGCCAGCTCACGGGACGACGAAGGCCAATCTTATAGCAATCAGCCCCAGCATTTT	CASSRDDEGQSYSNQPQHF
TRBV6-5	TRBD1	TRBJ1-5	-	TGTGCCAGCAGTTACTCCAGACAGGGTCTCTCCTCCTCTCGGCAGCCCCAGCATTTT	CASSYSRQGLSSSRQPQHF
TRBV7-2	TRBD1	TRBJ2-7	-	TGTGCCAGCAGCCCTTTTGGACAGGGGGCGGATCTGGAGCAGTACTTC	CASSPFGQGADLEQYF
TRBV5-1	TRBD2	TRBJ2-3	many	TGCGCCAGCAGCTTGACAGCGGGAGGTGCAGATACGCAGTATTTT	CASSLTAGGADTQYF
TRBV20-1	-	TRBJ1-2	few	TGCAGTGCTAGAGATGGGCAGGGGAATAACTATGGCTACACCTTC	CSARDGQGNNYGYTF
TRBV28	TRBD2	TRBJ2-1	few	TGTGCCAGCTTAACCGGGACTAGCGGCAATGAGCAGTTCTTC	CASLTGTSGNEQFF
TRBV12-3/TRBV12-4	-	TRBJ2-1	many	TGTGCCAGCAGTTTCGGATACGAGCAGTTCTTC	CASSFGYEQFF
TRBV28	-	TRBJ2-1	few	TGTGCCAGTTCTCCTCGGGTGGTAGCGGCTTCCTATGAGCAGTTCTTC	CASSPRVVAASYEQFF
TRBV5-1	TRBD2	TRBJ2-3	-	TGCGCCAGCAGCTTGGTTGCGGGAGGGCCAGTGGATACGCAGTATTTT	CASSLVAGGPVDTQYF
TRBV9	-	TRBJ2-6	few	TGTGCCAGCAGCTCCAGCGGAGGGAGAGGGGCCAACGTCCTGACTTTC	CASSSSGGRGANVLTF
TRBV4-1	-	TRBJ2-5	-	TGCGCCAGCAGCCCTAGGCCAGGGAGGAGACAAGAGACCCAGTACTTC	CASSPRPGRRQETQYF
TRBV28	-	TRBJ2-7	many	TGTGCCAGCAGTTTGGTGACAGTCTTATTCTCCTACGAGCAGTACTTC	CASSLVTVLFSYEQYF
TRBV7-9	-	TRBJ2-1	many	TGTGCCAGCAGGGGGAAGGGGGGCACCGTCTACAATGAGCAGTTCTTC	CASRGKGGTVYNEQFF
TRBV20-1	-	TRBJ2-7	-	TGCAGTGCTCAGAGTTCAAGCGGCTCCTACGAGCAGTACTTC	CSAQSSSGSYEQYF
TRBV25-1	-	TRBJ1-2	-	TGTGCCAGCAGTGAACAATCAGGAGCCTCTAACTATGGCTACACCTTC	CASSEQSGASNYGYTF
TRBV5-6	TRBD1	TRBJ1-1	-	TGTGCCAGCAGCTCCCAGGACAGGGATCCCTTGAACACTGAAGCTTTCTTT	CASSSQDRDPLNTEAFF
TRBV20-1	TRBD1	TRBJ2-7	-	TGCAGTGCCAGACAGGGGGGAAGCTCCTACGAGCAGTACTTC	CSARQGGSSYEQYF
TRBV27	-	TRBJ1-1	once	TGTGCCAGCAGTTTCTTGGGGCAGGAAGCTTTCTTT	CASSFLGQEAFF
TRBV5-1	-	TRBJ2-7	few	TGCGCCAGCAGCTTGCAGGCTAGCGAAGCCTACGAGCAGTACTTC	CASSLQASEAYEQYF
TRBV6-6	TRBD1	TRBJ2-3	-	TGTGCCAGCAGTTATCGCGGACAGGGAGTAGGAGATACGCAGTATTTT	CASSYRGQGVGDTQYF
TRBV14	TRBD2	TRBJ2-3	-	TGTGCCAGCAGCCGAAAGAAGAACGCCGGGACTAGCGGGAGCACAGATACGCAGTATTTT	CASSRKKNAGTSGSTDTQYF
TRBV29-1	-	TRBJ1-1	-	TGCAGCGGCGGGGCTGTGGACACTGAAGCTTTCTTT	CSGGAVDTEAFF
TRBV7-2	TRBD2	TRBJ2-7	few	TGTGCCAGCAGCTCGAATAGCGGGGTTACCCTACTCGAGCAGTACTTC	CASSSNSGVTLLEQYF
TRBV10-3	TRBD1	TRBJ1-2	-	TGTGCCATCAGTGACCTCGCGGGACAGGGGTCGGATGGCTACACCTTC	CAISDLAGQGSDGYTF
TRBV2	-	TRBJ2-7	-	TGTGCCAGCAGAGCCGGACAGGACTACGTTTACGAGCAGTACTTC	CASRAGQDYVYEQYF
TRBV7-8	-	TRBJ2-7	few	TGTGCCAGCAGCTTAGACGACGGGGACGAGCAGTACTTC	CASSLDDGDEQYF
TRBV25-1	-	TRBJ2-3	-	TGTGCCAGCAGTGAATTAGAGGCCCTCACCACGCCTACCACAGATACGCAGTATTTT	CASSELEALTTPTTDTQYF
TRBV27	TRBD2	TRBJ2-1	-	TGTGCCAGCACTAGCGGCTTCTACAATGAGCAGTTCTTC	CASTSGFYNEQFF
TRBV10-3	-	TRBJ2-7	few	TGTGCCATCAGTGGGGGGTCAGTAATGGAATCCGAGCAGTACTTC	CAISGGSVMESEQYF
TRBV20-1	-	TRBJ1-2	few	TGCAGTGCTAGAGAGGCCAGATCCTATGGCTACACCTTC	CSAREARSYGYTF
TRBV11-2	-	TRBJ2-5	-	TGTGCCAGCAGCAACAGTTTGGAGCAGTACTTC	CASSNSLEQYF
TRBV11-2	TRBD1	TRBJ1-2	-	TGTGCCAACAGCTTACTTAGGGCAGGGGGTGTTGTGGGCTACACCTTC	CANSLLRAGGVVGYTF
TRBV5-6	TRBD2	TRBJ2-3	-	TGTGCCAGCAGCTTTAGGACTAGCGGGAGTAGAGATACGCAGTATTTT	CASSFRTSGSRDTQYF
TRBV5-1	-	TRBJ1-1	-	TGCGCCAGCAGCTTGGCCAGGCCGAACACTGAAGCTTTCTTT	CASSLARPNTEAFF
TRBV27	TRBD1	TRBJ1-4	-	TGTGCCAGCAGTACACAGGGGCTTAATGAAAAACTGTTTTTT	CASSTQGLNEKLFF
TRBV14	TRBD2	TRBJ2-3	few	TGTGCCAGCAGCCGAGAAGCTAGCGGGGCGTTGTCAGATACGCAGTATTTT	CASSREASGALSDTQYF
TRBV4-2	-	TRBJ2-7	many	TGTGCCAGCAGCCAAACTGGACTTTCCTACGAGCAGTACTTC	CASSQTGLSYEQYF
TRBV20-1	TRBD1	TRBJ1-5	-	TGCAGTGCTAGGCAGGGGGCACGGCAGCCCCAGCATTTT	CSARQGARQPQHF
TRBV29-1	TRBD2	TRBJ2-3	many	TGCAGCGTCGCCACTAGCGGCTACACAGATACGCAGTATTTT	CSVATSGYTDTQYF
TRBV3-1	TRBD2	TRBJ2-3	few	TGTGCCAGCAGTCCGGGGGGGGGCAGTGGGGATACGCAGTATTTT	CASSPGGGSGDTQYF
TRBV7-2	TRBD2	TRBJ2-1	few	TGTGCCAGCAGCCTCAGCGGGGGGCCCTCCTACAATGAGCAGTTCTTC	CASSLSGGPSYNEQFF
TRBV12-3/TRBV12-4	TRBD2	TRBJ2-7	many	TGTGCCGTTGGGTGGGCTAGCGGGAGTTACGAGCAGTACTTC	CAVGWASGSYEQYF
TRBV2	TRBD2	TRBJ2-1	-	TGTGCCAGCAGTGGGCCACTAGCGGGGGTGGACAATGAGCAGTTCTTC	CASSGPLAGVDNEQFF
TRBV4-1	-	TRBJ2-1	few	TGCGCCAGCAGCCAAGATGGGTCTCCGCCGTTCTTC	CASSQDGSPPFF
TRBV29-1	-	TRBJ2-7	many	TGCAGCGTTGTTCCGGACATAACCTACGAGCAGTACTTC	CSVVPDITYEQYF